What follows are 10 T cell receptor beta chains derived from one specimen sequenced in a study of T cell responses to AZD1222 COVID-19 vaccine. TCRdb keeps only in-frame clones here, not all; method: immunoSEQ multiplex PCR. The sample consists of 160,000 or so clones, around 94% of them appearing once. The specimen comprised peripheral blood, sampled 28 days after the second AZD1222 dose. These receptors all come from an adult who received the AZD1222 COVID-19 vaccine.

The chain couples TRBV30 to TRBJ1-6; D remains ambiguous. The CDR3 covers 13 residues. Germline V gene lookup returns CDR1 GTSNPN and CDR2 SVGIG (reference sequence). V lost 3 bases, J lost 7 bases, and 10 bases lay in between. The CDR3 nucleotides read TGTGCCTGGAGCGTGAAAGGGAATTCACCCCTCCACTTT. Its translation is CAWSVKGNSPLHF. Drawing the rest from reference TRBV30 and TRBJ1-6, the complete variable domain is SQTIHQWPATLVQPVGSPLSLECTVEGTSNPNLYWYRQAAGRGLQLLFYSVGIGQISSEVPQNLSASRPQDRQFILSSKKLLLSDSGFYLCAWSVKGNSPLHFGNGTRLTVT.

The chain is built from TRBV11-2 and TRBJ2-7; D uncertain. V was shortened by 5 bases and J by 4 bases, with 3 bases between the two germline ends. The V gene's germline CDR1 is SGHAT and CDR2 FQNNGV. This CDR3 comprises 10 residues. The CDR3 loop is CASSMYEQYF. The CDR3 coding sequence is TGTGCCAGCAGCATGTACGAGCAGTACTTC.

The chain has TRBV7-9 and TRBJ2-5, with D possibly TRBD2 on 6 matching bases. The CDR3 totals 14 residues. Germline CDR1 SEHNR, CDR2 FQNEAQ (reference sequence). Trimming took 1 base from V and 4 from J, leaving 10 bases between them. CDR3 DNA: TGTGCCAGCAGCTTAGACAGGACTACAGAGACCCAGTACTTC. It encodes CASSLDRTTETQYF.

The chain links TRBV18 to TRBJ1-1; no reliable D call. Trimming removed 6 bases from V and 1 base from J, with 9 bases in between. The CDR3 extends over 13 amino acids. Germline V lookup: CDR1 KGHSH, CDR2 LQKENI. The CDR3: CASSADPNTEAFF. The CDR3 DNA sequence: TGTGCCAGCTCCGCGGACCCGAACACTGAAGCTTTCTTT.

The V call is TRBV11-2, the J call TRBJ2-7; perhaps TRBD2 as D (6 bases). There are 15 residues in the CDR3. Germline V gene data show CDR1 as SGHAT and CDR2 as FQNNGV. Trimming cost V 1 base and J 3 bases, with 13 bases left between them. The CDR3 region has the DNA TGTGCCAGCAGCTTAGGGGGGGAAGGGCTCTACGAGCAGTACTTC. It codes for CASSLGGEGLYEQYF.

The chain combines TRBV12-1 with TRBJ2-7; no DNA check was done on the table's D call, TRBD2. TRBV12-1 is an annotated pseudogene. The CDR3 length is 12 residues. CDR3 amino acids: CASSPSSYEQYF. In nucleotides, the CDR3 is TGTGCCAGCAGCCCGTCCTCCTACGAGCAGTACTTC.

The chain uses TRBV27 and TRBJ1-1; 8 bases match TRBD1. Losses at the gene ends were 2 bases for V and 4 bases for J; bases not matched to a gene: 6. The CDR3 consists of 15 residues. Germline V lookup: CDR1 MNHEY, CDR2 SMNVEV (reference sequence). The CDR3 DNA sequence: TGTGCCAGCAGTTTAAGATTCACAGGGGGCACTGAAGCTTTCTTT. The encoded protein is CASSLRFTGGTEAFF.

The chain uses TRBV12-5 and TRBJ1-2; 8 bases are shared with TRBD1. The germline V gene encodes CDR1 LGHNT and CDR2 FRNRAP. V was pared by 5 bases and J by 4 bases, with 6 bases of the junction left unmatched. The CDR3 contains 14 residues. CDR3 coding DNA: TGTGCTAGTGGTCCGACAGGGGCTCTCTATGGCTACACCTTC. As protein: CASGPTGALYGYTF.

The genes are TRBV29-1 and TRBJ2-1; possible D gene TRBD2, 6 bases. Germline CDR1 reads SQVTM; CDR2 reads ANQGSEA. Trimming took off 5 bases at V and 5 bases at J, with 16 bases between the two ends. The CDR3 runs 14 residues. CDR3 protein: CSVPLAYENNEQFF. Here the CDR3 DNA reads TGCAGCGTTCCCCTAGCGTACGAAAACAATGAGCAGTTCTTC.

This chain joins TRBV9 and TRBJ2-1; D is unclear. Germline CDR1 is SGDLS and CDR2 is YYNGEE. With 0 bases removed from V and 9 bases from J, the gap between germline ends came to 7 bases. The CDR3 covers 12 residues. CDR3 region: CASSVGGGEQFF. DNA for the CDR3: TGTGCCAGCAGCGTAGGAGGTGGTGAGCAGTTCTTC.